The clone carrying this T cell receptor (beta chain) was counted a few times. CDR1 and CDR2 (germline): MNHEY, SVGEGT. V lost 8 bases to trimming and J lost 11 bases; unmatched junction nucleotides: 9. The CDR3 consists of 12 residues. One entry per CDR3 protein results from TCRdb running MiXCR on the RT-PCR reads. The repertoire has about 570,000 distinct CDR3 sequences, 10% to 12% of them found once; the top ten carry roughly 9.6%. These data belong to a study of response to subunit inactivated influenza vaccine. These same records also appear under a second study, on T cells expressing NK-cell markers. That publication notes: For TCR beta, cDNA was produced by 5'RACE template switching with UMIs. The authors derived TCR beta repertoires from sorted CD3+CD56+NKG2C+, CD3+CD56+NKG2C- and CD3+CD56-NKG2C+ T cells. The use of an anti-gamma-delta TCR antibody, which was added in several experiments, restricted sorting to T cells expressing alpha-beta TCR.

This chain connects TRBV6-2 or TRBV6-3 to TRBJ2-4; 7 bases fit TRBD1. The starting material was PBMCs from blood, obtained on the day of vaccination. The TCR comes from a man aged 50-59 years who received an inactivated influenza vaccine. CDR3 region: CASRDSQGLQYF. For the CDR3, the DNA is TGTGCCAGCCGGGACAGCCAGGGCCTTCAGTACTTC.